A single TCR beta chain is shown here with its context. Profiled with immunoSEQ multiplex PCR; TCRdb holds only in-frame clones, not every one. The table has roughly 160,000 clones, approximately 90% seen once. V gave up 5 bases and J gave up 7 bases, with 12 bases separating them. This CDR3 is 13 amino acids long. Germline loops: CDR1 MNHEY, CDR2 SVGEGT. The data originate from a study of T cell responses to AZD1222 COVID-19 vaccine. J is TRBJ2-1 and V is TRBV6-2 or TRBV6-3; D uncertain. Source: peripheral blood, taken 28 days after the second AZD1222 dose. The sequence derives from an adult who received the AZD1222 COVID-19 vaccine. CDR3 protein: CASSPSGLNEQFF. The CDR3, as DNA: TGTGCCAGCAGTCCCTCTGGGCTAAATGAGCAGTTCTTC.